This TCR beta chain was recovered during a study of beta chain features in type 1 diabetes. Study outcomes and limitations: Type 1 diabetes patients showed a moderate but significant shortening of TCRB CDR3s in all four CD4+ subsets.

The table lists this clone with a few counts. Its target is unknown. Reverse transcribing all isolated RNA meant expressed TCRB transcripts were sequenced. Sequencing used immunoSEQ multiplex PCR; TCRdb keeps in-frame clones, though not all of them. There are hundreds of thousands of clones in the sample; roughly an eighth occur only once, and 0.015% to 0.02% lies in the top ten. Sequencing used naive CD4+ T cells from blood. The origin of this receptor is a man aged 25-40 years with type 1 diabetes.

The CDR3: CASSTTGIHGYTF. Written as DNA, the CDR3 is TGTGCCAGCAGCACGACAGGGATACATGGCTACACCTTC. The chain has TRBV28 and TRBJ1-2, with 7 positions matching TRBD1. Trimming at V came to 6 bases and at J to 6 bases, leaving 7 bases not matched to a gene. The CDR3 is 13 amino acids. Germline-derived CDR1 and CDR2 are MDHEN and SYDVKM.